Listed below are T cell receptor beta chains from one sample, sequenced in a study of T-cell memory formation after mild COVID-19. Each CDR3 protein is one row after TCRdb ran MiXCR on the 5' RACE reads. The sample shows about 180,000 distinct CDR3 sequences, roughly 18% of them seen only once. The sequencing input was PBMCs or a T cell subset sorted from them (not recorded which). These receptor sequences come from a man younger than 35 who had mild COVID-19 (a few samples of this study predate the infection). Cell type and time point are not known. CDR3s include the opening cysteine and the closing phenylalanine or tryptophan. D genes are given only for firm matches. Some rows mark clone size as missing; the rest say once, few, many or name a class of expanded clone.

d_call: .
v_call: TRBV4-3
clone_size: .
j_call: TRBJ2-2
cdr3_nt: TGCGCCAGCAGCCCTCGACCCCAAGGCGGGGAGCTGTTTTTT
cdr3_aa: CASSPRPQGGELFF

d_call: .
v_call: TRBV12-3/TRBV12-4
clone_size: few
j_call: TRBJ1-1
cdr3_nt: TGTGCCAGCAGTTTTGTTGTCCCGGGGATGGGCACTGAAGCTTTCTTT
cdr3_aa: CASSFVVPGMGTEAFF

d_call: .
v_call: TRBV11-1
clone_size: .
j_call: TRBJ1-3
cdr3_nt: TGTGCCAGCAGCTTCACCGATGGAAACACCATATATTTT
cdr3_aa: CASSFTDGNTIYF

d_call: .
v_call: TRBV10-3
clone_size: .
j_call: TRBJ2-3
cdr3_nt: TGTGCCATCAACTCCCAAGGGGCAGATACGCAGTATTTT
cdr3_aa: CAINSQGADTQYF

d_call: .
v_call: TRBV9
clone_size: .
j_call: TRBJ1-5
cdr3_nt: TGTGCCAGCAGCGTAGCTGGAACCAGCAATCAGCCCCAGCATTTT
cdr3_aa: CASSVAGTSNQPQHF

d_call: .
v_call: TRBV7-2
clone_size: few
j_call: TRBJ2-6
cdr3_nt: TGTGCCAGCAGTCATCGGACCCGGAGGGCCAACGTCCTGACTTTC
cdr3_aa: CASSHRTRRANVLTF

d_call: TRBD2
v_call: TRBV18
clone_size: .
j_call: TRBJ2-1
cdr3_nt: TGTGCCAGCTCACGGGGTAGCGGGGGGGCCCCTGAGCAGTTCTTC
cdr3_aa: CASSRGSGGAPEQFF

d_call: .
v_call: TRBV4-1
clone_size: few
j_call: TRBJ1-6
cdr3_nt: TGCGCCAGCAGCCAAGGGTCAGCTTCACCCCTCCACTTT
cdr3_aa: CASSQGSASPLHF

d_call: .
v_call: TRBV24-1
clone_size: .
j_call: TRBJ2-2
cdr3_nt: TGTGCCACCAGTGATTTTTTCGGTTCCGGGGAGCTGTTTTTT
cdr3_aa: CATSDFFGSGELFF

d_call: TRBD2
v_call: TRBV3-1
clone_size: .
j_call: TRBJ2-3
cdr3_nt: TGTGCCAGCAGCCAAGCGGGGGGATACCCTCATACGCAGTATTTT
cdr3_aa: CASSQAGGYPHTQYF

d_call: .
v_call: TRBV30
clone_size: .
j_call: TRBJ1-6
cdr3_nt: TGTGCCTGGAGTAGGGGGGATGGGTCACCCCTCCACTTT
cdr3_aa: CAWSRGDGSPLHF

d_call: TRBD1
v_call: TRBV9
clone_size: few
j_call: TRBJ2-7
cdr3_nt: TGTGCCAGCAGCGGGACCGGGACAGGGGGTTTCGAGCAGTACTTC
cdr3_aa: CASSGTGTGGFEQYF

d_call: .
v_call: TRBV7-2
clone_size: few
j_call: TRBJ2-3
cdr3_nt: TGTGCCAGCAGCCCACTCCCTGGATCGCGATATTTT
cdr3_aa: CASSPLPGSRYF

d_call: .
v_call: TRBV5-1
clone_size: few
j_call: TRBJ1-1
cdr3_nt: TGCGCCAGCAGCTTGGATCAGGACGTAGCTTTCTTT
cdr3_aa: CASSLDQDVAFF

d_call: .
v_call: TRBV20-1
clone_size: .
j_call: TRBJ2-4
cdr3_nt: TGCAGTGCTAACCCAGCCCCCGAAAACATTCAGTACTTC
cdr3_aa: CSANPAPENIQYF

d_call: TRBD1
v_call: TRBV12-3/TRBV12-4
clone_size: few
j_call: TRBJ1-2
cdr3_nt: TGTGCCAGCAGTCTTAGACAGGGTAGTACAGAGGCCTATGGCTACACCTTC
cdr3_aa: CASSLRQGSTEAYGYTF

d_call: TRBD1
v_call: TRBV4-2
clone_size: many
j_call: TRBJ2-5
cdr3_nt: TGTGCCAGCAGCCCTACGACAGGGAGAGAGACCCAGTACTTC
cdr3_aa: CASSPTTGRETQYF

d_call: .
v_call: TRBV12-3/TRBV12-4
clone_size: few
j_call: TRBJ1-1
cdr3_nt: TGTGCCAGCAGTCAAAGGGGAGAAACGGGCTTTGAAGCTTTCTTT
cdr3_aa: CASSQRGETGFEAFF

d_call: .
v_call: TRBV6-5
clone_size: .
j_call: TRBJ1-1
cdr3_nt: TGTGCCAGCAGTGGCACCCGCACCAGGATAATGAACACTGAAGCTTTCTTT
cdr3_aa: CASSGTRTRIMNTEAFF

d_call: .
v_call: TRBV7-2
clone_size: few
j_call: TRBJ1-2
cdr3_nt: TGTGCCAGCAGCCCTCTTATGGGCGATGGCTACACCTTC
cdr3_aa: CASSPLMGDGYTF

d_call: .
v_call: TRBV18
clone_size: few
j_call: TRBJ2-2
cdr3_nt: TGTGCCAGCTCACTCGGGACCACGAACACCGGGGAGCTGTTTTTT
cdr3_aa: CASSLGTTNTGELFF

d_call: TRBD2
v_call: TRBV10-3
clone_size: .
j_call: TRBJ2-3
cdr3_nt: TGTGCCATCAGGAGCGGGGACAGCACAGATACGCAGTATTTT
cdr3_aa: CAIRSGDSTDTQYF

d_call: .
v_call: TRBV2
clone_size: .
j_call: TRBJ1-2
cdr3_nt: TGTGCCAGCAGTGAACAGGGCGCCTATGGCTACACCTTC
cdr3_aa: CASSEQGAYGYTF

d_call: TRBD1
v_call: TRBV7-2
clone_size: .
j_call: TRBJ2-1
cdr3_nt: TGTGCCAGCAGCTTAGTTTGGGTCGGGACAGGACAATTCAATGAGCAGTTCTTC
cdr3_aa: CASSLVWVGTGQFNEQFF

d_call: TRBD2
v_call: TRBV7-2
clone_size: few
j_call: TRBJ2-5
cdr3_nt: TGTGCCAGCAGGATCGGGGGCGGGGGGATGATGGAGACCCAGTACTTC
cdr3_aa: CASRIGGGGMMETQYF